This record covers a single T cell receptor (beta chain). Every contributor of samples was a Caucasian grown-up residing in Nashville, Tennessee. These data are taken from a study of shared clonotypes between healthy human individuals. Germline V gene sequence: CDR1 SGHDT, CDR2 YYEEEE. The length of the CDR3 is 13 residues. Trimming took off 4 bases at V and 3 bases at J, with 10 bases between the two ends. The assay was immunoSEQ multiplex PCR, and TCRdb's table has in-frame clones only and misses some. The top ten hold 0.5% to 0.6% of the sample, which has more than 1 million clones, roughly 74% seen once.

The chain carries TRBV5-6 and TRBJ2-5, with D possibly being TRBD1 or TRBD2 (5 bases each). The sample taken for sequencing was memory CD4+ T cells from PBMCs. Subset specified: CD45RA-negative fraction. The receptor comes from a young man in good health. Some clones in this sample may be carry-over from other donors' samples. The CDR3 protein is CASSRDAKETQYF. In nucleotides, the CDR3 is TGTGCCAGCAGCCGGGACGCAAAAGAGACCCAGTACTTC. Full variable domain (remainder filled in from reference TRBV5-6 and TRBJ2-5): DAGVTQSPTHLIKTRGQQVTLRCSPKSGHDTVSWYQQALGQGPQFIFQYYEEEERQRGNFPDRFSGHQFPNYSSELNVNALLLGDSALYLCASSRDAKETQYFGPGTRLLVL.